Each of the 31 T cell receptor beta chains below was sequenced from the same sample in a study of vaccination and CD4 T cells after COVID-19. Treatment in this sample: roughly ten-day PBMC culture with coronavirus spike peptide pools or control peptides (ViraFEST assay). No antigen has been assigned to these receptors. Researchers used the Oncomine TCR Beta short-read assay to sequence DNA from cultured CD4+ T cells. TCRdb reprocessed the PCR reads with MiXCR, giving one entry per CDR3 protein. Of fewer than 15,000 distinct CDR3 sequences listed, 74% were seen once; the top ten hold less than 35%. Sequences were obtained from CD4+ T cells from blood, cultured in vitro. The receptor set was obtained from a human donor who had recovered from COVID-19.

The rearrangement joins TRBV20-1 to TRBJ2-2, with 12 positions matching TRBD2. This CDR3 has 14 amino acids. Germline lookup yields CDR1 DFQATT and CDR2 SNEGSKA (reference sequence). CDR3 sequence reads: CSTRTSGTTGELFF. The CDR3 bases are TGCAGCACACGGACTAGCGGGACCACCGGGGAGCTGTTTTTT.

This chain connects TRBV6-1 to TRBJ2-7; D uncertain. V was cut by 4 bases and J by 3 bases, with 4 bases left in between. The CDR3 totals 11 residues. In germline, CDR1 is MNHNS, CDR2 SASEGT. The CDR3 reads CASSGSYEQYF. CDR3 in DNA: TGTGCCAGCAGTGGGAGCTACGAGCAGTACTTC.

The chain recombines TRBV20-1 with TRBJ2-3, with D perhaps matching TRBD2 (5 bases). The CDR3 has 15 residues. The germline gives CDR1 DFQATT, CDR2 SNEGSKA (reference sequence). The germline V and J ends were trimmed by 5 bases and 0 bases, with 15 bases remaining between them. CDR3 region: CSARPGRVSTDTQYF. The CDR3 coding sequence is TGCAGTGCTCGGCCCGGGCGGGTTAGCACAGATACGCAGTATTTT.

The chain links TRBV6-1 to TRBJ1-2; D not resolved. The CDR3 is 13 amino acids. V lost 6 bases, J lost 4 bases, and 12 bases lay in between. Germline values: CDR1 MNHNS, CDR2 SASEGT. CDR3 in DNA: TGTGCCAGCAGCACCGATTCCTTCTATGGCTACACCTTC. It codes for CASSTDSFYGYTF.

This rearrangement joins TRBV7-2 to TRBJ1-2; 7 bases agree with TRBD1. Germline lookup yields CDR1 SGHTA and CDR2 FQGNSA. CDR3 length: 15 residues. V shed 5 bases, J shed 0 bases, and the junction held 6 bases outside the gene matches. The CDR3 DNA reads TGTGCCAGCAGCGACATAGGACAGGCTAACTATGGCTACACCTTC. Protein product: CASSDIGQANYGYTF.

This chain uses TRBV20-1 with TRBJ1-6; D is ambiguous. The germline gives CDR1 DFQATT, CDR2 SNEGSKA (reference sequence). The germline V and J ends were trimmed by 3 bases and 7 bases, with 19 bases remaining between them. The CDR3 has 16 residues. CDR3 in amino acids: CSARPPRQVGNSPLHF. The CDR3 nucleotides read TGCAGTGCTAGGCCCCCGAGACAAGTCGGGAATTCACCCCTCCACTTT.

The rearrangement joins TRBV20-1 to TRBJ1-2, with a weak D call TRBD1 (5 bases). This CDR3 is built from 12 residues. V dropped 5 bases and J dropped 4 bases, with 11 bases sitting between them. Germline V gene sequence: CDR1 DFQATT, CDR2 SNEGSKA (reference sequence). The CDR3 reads CSALGGGYGYTF. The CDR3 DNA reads TGCAGTGCTCTTGGGGGGGGCTATGGCTACACCTTC.

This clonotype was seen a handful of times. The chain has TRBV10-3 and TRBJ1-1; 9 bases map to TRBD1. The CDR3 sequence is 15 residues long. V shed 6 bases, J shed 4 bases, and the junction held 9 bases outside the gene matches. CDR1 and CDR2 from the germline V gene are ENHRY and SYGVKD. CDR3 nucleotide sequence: TGTGCCATCAGGGAGGGACAGGGAGGTTTCACTGAAGCTTTCTTT. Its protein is CAIREGQGGFTEAFF.

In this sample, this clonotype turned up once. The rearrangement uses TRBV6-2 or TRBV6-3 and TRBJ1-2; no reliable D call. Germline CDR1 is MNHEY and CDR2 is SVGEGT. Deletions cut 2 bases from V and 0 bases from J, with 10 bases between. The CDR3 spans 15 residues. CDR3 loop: CASSYVGRSNYGYTF. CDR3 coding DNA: TGTGCCAGCAGTTACGTCGGCAGGTCTAACTATGGCTACACCTTC.

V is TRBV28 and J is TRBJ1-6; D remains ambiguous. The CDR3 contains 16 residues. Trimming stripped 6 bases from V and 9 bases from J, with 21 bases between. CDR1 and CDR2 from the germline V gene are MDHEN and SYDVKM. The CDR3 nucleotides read TGTGCCAGCAGGAAACCCCCTCCCCTTCGCGGTTCACCCCTCCACTTT. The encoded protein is CASRKPPPLRGSPLHF.

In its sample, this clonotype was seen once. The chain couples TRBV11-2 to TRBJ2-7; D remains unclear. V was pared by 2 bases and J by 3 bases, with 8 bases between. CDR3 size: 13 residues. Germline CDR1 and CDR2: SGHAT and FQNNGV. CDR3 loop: CASSLRTDYEQYF. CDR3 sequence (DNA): TGTGCCAGCAGCTTAAGAACGGACTACGAGCAGTACTTC.

The CDR3 DNA reads as TGTGCCAGCAGGGACAGGGATCGGAGCAATCAGCCCCAGCATTTT. Residues: CASRDRDRSNQPQHF. The chain joins TRBV27 to TRBJ1-5, with TRBD1 matching 8 bases. Germline V gene lookup returns CDR1 MNHEY and CDR2 SMNVEV (reference sequence). The CDR3 is made up of 15 amino acids. The V and J ends lost 6 bases and 1 base, in that order; junction bases with no gene match: 5.

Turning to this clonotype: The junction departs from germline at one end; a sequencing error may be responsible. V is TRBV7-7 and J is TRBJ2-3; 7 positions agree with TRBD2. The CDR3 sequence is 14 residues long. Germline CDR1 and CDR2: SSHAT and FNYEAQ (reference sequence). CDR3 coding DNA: TGTGCTAGCAGCTTTCTAGCGGGCACAGATACGCAGTATTTT. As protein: CASSFLAGTDTQYF.

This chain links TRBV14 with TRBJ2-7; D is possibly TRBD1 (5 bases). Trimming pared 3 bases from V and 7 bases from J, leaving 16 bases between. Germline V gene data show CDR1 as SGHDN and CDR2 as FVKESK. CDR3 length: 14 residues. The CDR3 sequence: CASSHRRGTDEQYF. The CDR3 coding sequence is TGTGCCAGCAGCCACAGAAGGGGTACAGATGAGCAGTACTTC.

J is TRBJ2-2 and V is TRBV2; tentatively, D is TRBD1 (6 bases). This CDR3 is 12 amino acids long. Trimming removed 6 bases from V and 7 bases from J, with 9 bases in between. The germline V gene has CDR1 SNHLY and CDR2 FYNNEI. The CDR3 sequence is CASRRGYGELFF. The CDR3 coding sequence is TGTGCCAGCAGGAGGGGGTACGGGGAGCTGTTTTTT.

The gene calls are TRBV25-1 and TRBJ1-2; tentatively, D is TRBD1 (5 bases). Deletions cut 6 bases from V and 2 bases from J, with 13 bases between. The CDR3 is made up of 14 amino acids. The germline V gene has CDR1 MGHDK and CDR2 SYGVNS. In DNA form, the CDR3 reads TGTGCCAGCAGCGGGTGGGGGGGGAACTATGGCTACACCTTC. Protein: CASSGWGGNYGYTF.

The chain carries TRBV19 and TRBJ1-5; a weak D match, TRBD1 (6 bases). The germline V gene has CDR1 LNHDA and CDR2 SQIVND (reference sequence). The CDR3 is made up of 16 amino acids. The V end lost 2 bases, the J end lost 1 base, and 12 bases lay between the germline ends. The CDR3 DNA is TGTGCCAGTAGTATAACAGGGCCTGTAAGCAATCAGCCCCAGCATTTT. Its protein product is CASSITGPVSNQPQHF.

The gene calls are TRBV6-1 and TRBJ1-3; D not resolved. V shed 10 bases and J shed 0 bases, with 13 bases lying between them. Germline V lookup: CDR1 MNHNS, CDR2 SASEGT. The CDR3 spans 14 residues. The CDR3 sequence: CATSGPNSGNTIYF. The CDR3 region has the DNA TGTGCCACCTCCGGCCCAAACTCTGGAAACACCATATATTTT.

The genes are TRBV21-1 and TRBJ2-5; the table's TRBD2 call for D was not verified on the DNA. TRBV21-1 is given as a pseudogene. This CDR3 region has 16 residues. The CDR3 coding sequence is TGTGCCAGCAGCAAAGTGCCCCTAGCGGGACAAGAGACCCAGTACTTC. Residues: CASSKVPLAGQETQYF.

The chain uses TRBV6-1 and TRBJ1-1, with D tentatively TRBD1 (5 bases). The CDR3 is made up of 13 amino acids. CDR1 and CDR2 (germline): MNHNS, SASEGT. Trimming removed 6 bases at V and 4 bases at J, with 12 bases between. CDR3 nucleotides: TGTGCCAGCAGCATACGTGGGGCCACTGAAGCTTTCTTT. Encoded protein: CASSIRGATEAFF.

CDR3 nucleotides: TGTGCCACCAGTGTTCCTCGGCCCGCAGGAGACACAGATACGCAGTATTTT. Amino acid sequence: CATSVPRPAGDTDTQYF. The chain recombines TRBV24-1 with TRBJ2-3; D gene ambiguous. Germline V gene lookup returns CDR1 KGHDR and CDR2 SFDVKD. The CDR3 has 17 amino acids. The V end was cut by 5 bases, the J end by 2 bases, with 19 bases between.

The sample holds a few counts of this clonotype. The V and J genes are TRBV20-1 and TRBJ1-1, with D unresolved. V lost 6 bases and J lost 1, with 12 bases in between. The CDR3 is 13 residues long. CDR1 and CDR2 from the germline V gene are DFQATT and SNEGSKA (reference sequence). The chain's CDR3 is CSAPSESNTEAFF. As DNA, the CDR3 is TGCAGTGCCCCATCCGAATCGAACACTGAAGCTTTCTTT.

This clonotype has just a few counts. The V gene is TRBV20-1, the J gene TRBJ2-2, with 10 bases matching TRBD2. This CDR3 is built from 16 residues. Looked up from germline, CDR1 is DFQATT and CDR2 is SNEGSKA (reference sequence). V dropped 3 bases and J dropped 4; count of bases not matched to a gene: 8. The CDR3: CSARSLAGVVTGELFF. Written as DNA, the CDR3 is TGCAGTGCTAGGTCCCTAGCGGGAGTGGTCACCGGGGAGCTGTTTTTT.

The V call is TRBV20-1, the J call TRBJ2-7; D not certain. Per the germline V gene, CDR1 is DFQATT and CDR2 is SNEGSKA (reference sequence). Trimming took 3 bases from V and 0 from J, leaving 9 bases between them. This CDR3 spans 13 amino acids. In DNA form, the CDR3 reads TGCAGTGCTAGGGTTGGCAGCTCCTACGAGCAGTACTTC. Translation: CSARVGSSYEQYF.

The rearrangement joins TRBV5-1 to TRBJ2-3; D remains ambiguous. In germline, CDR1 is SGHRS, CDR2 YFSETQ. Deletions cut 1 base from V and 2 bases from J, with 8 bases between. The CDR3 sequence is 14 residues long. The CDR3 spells CASSLQEFTDTQYF. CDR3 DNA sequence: TGCGCCAGCAGCTTGCAAGAGTTCACAGATACGCAGTATTTT.

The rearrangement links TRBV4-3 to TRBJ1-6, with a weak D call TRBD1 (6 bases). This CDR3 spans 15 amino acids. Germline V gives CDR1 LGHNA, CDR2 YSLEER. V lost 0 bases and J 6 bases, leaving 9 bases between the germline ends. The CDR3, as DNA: TGCGCCAGCAGCCAAGAAGGCAGGGGTAATTCACCCCTCCACTTT. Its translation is CASSQEGRGNSPLHF.

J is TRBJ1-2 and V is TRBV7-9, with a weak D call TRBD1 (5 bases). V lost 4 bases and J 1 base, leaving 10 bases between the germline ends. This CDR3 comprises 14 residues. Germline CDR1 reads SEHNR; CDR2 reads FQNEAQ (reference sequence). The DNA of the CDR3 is TGTGCCAGCAGCTCCGCGGGGGTTAACTATGGCTACACCTTC. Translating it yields CASSSAGVNYGYTF. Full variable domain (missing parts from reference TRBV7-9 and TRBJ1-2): DTGVSQNPRHKITKRGQNVTFRCDPISEHNRLYWYRQTLGQGPEFLTYFQNEAQLEKSRLLSDRFSAERPKGSFSTLEIQRTEQGDSAMYLCASSSAGVNYGYTFGSGTRLTVV.

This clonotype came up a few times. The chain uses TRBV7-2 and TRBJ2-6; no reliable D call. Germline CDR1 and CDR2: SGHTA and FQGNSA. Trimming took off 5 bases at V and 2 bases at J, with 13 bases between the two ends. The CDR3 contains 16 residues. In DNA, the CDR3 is TGTGCCAGCAGCCAAAAGTCGACGCCTGGGGCCAACGTCCTGACTTTC. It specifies CASSQKSTPGANVLTF.

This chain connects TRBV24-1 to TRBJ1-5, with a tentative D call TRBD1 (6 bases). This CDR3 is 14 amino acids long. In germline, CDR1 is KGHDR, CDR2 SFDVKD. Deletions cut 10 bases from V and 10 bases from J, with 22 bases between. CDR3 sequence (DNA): TGTGCCACGAGAGGACAGCATGGAATGGGCCCCCAGCATTTT. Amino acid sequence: CATRGQHGMGPQHF.

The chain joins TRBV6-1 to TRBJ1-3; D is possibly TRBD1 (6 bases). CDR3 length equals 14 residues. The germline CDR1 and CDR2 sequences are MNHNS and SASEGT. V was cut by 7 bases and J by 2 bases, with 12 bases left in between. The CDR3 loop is CASTLTGTGNTIYF. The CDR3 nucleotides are TGTGCCAGCACCCTCACAGGGACTGGAAACACCATATATTTT.

CDR3 protein: CSARGGVGMRYGYTF. CDR3 nucleotides: TGCAGTGCTAGAGGGGGTGTGGGTATGCGGTATGGCTACACCTTC. The chain carries TRBV20-1 and TRBJ1-2, with D unclear. The CDR3 is 15 residues long. CDR1 is DFQATT and CDR2 is SNEGSKA in the germline V gene (reference sequence). V was shortened by 1 base and J by 5 bases, with 17 bases between the two germline ends.